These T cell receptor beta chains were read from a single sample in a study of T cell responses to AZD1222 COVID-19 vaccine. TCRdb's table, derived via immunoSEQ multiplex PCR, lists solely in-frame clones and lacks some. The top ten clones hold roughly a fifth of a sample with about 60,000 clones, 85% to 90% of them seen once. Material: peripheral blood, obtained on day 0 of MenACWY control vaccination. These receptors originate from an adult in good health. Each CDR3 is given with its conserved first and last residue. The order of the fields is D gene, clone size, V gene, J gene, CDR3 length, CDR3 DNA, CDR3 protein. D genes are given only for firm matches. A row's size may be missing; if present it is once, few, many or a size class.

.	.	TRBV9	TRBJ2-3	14	TGTGCCAGCAGCGTAGTAGGGGTGACAGATACGCAGTATTTT	CASSVVGVTDTQYF
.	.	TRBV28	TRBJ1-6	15	TGTGCCAGCAGTCCCTGGGGCAGGACGCGTTCACCCCTCCACTTT	CASSPWGRTRSPLHF
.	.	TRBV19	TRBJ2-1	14	TGTGCCAGTAATCCAGGGAGCTTATACAATGAGCAGTTCTTC	CASNPGSLYNEQFF
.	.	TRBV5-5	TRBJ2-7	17	TGTGCCAGCAGCTTGGGAATGGACCGCGTCAATAACTACGAGCAGTACTTC	CASSLGMDRVNNYEQYF
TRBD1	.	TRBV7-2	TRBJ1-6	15	TGTGCCAGCAGCCTCCTACAGGGGCCCAATTCACCCCTCCACTTT	CASSLLQGPNSPLHF
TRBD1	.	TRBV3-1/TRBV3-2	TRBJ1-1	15	TGTGCCAGCAGCCGACAGGGGGCGCGGGACACTGAAGCTTTCTTT	CASSRQGARDTEAFF
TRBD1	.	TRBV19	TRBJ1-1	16	TGTGCCAGTAGTAAGGACAGGGGGATCACTGGGGCTGAAGCTTTCTTT	CASSKDRGITGAEAFF
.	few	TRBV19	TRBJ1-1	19	TGTGCCAGTAGTATAGAAGGTGGAAGGGGTTGGGGCGGTGTTGCTGAAGCTTTCTTT	CASSIEGGRGWGGVAEAFF
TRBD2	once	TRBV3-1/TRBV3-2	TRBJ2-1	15	TGTGCCAGCAGCCCCGGGACTAGCGGGATGGTTGAGCAGTTCTTC	CASSPGTSGMVEQFF
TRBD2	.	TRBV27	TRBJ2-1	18	TGTGCCAGCAGTTTTACGGTCGGCTTCCGGACTAGCGGTAATGAGCAGTTCTTC	CASSFTVGFRTSGNEQFF
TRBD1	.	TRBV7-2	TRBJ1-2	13	TGTGCCAGCAGCTTTCATACAGGGGATGGCTACACCTTC	CASSFHTGDGYTF
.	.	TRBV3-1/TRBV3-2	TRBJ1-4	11	TGTGCCAGCAGCTCCCGGGAAAAACTGTTTTTT	CASSSREKLFF
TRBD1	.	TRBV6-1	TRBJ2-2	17	TGTGCCAGCAGTGGGACAGGGGCTTTCGGTAACACCGGGGAGCTGTTTTTT	CASSGTGAFGNTGELFF
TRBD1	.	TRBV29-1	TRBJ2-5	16	TGCAGCGCTAACCCCCCGGGACAGGGGGTAGGTGAGACCCAGTACTTC	CSANPPGQGVGETQYF
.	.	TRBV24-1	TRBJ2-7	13	TGTGCCACCAGTGATACAGGGTTCTACGAGCAGTACTTC	CATSDTGFYEQYF
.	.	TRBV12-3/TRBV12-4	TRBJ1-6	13	TGTGCCACCCGACAGCTAAATAATTCACCCCTCCACTTT	CATRQLNNSPLHF
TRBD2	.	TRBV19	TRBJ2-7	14	TGTGCCAGTAGTACACTAGCGGGATACTACGAGCAGTACTTC	CASSTLAGYYEQYF
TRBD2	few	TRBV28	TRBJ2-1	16	TGTGCCAGCAGTCGAAGGACTAGCGCCTACTACAATGAGCAGTTCTTC	CASSRRTSAYYNEQFF
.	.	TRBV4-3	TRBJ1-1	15	TGCGCCAGCAGCCAAGATGGGGTCGGGGGCACTGAAGCTTTCTTT	CASSQDGVGGTEAFF
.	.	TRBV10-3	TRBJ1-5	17	TGTGCCATCAGTGCGTTTCCAGGGACCGGTAGCAATCAGCCCCAGCATTTT	CAISAFPGTGSNQPQHF
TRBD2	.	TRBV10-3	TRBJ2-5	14	TGTGCCATCAGTTTAGCGGGAAGCCAAGAGACCCAGTACTTC	CAISLAGSQETQYF
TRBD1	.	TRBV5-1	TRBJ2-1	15	TGCGCCAGCAGCTTGGACAGGGGTGTTAACAATGAGCAGTTCTTC	CASSLDRGVNNEQFF
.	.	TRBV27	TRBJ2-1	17	TGTGCCAGCAGTTTATCAGGTGGCCACGGAAGCTCCAATGAGCAGTTCTTC	CASSLSGGHGSSNEQFF
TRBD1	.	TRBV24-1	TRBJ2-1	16	TGTGCCACCAGTGACCCTGGACAGGTTGCCTACAATGAGCAGTTCTTC	CATSDPGQVAYNEQFF
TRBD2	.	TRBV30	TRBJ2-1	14	TGTGCCTGGAGGGGAGGACTAGTCTACAATGAGCAGTTCTTC	CAWRGGLVYNEQFF